What follows is one T cell receptor beta chain and its context. This CDR3 has 14 amino acids. Germline V gene lookup returns CDR1 LGHDT and CDR2 YNNKEL (reference sequence). Trimming cost V 5 bases and J 4 bases, with 14 bases left between them. The data are from a study of blood T cell repertoires in COVID-19. Study details: Samples representing acute and convalescent COVID-19 were sourced from the United States, Italy and Spain. The analysed material was cDNA or gDNA that came from T cells, B-cell-depleted T cells, or PBMCs.

Under the authors' procedure: Amplification of reference gene primers was used by the study to estimate nucleated cell counts. Libraries were prepared by immunoSEQ multiplex PCR; TCRdb keeps only in-frame clonotypes and omits some of them. V and J calls plus clone size are reproduced from that table; the DNA served to infer D and trimming. The sample contains around 47,000 clones, roughly 89% of which appear only once. The gene calls are TRBV3-1 (or the pseudogene TRBV3-2) and TRBJ1-1; D might be TRBD1 (5 bases). The sequence was collected from an elderly man with active or convalescent COVID-19. Input material: peripheral blood. This CDR3 reads CASSDHTQGTEAFF. CDR3 sequence (DNA): TGTGCCAGCAGCGACCATACCCAGGGCACTGAAGCTTTCTTT.